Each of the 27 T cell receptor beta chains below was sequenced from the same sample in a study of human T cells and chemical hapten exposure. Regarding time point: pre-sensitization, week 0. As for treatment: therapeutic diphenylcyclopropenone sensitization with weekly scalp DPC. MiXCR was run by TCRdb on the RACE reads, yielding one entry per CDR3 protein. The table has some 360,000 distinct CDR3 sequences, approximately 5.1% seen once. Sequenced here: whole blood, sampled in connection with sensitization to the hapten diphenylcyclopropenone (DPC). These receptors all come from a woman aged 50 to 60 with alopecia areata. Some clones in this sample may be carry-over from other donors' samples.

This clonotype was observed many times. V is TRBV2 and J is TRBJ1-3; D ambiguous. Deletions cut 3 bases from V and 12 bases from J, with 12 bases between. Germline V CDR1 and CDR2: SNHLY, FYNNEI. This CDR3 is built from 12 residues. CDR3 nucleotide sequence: TGTGCCAGCAGTGACCATCGACGGGTCATATATTTT. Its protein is CASSDHRRVIYF.

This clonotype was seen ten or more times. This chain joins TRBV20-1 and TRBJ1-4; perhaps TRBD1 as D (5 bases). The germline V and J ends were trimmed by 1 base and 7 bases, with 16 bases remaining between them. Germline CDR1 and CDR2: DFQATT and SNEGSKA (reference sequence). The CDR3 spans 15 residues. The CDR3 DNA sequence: TGCAGTGCTAGAGTCCAGGGTTATCCTCCTGAAAAACTGTTTTTT. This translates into CSARVQGYPPEKLFF.

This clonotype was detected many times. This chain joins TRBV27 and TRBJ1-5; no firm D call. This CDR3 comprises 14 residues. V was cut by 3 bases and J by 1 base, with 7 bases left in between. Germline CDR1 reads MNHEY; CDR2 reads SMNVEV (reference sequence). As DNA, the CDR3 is TGTGCCAGCAGTTTCCTAGGGAGCAATCAGCCCCAGCATTTT. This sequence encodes CASSFLGSNQPQHF.

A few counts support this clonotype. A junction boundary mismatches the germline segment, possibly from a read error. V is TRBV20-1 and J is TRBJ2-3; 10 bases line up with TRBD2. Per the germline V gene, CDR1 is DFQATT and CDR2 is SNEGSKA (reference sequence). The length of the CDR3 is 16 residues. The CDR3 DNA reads TGCAGTGCCAGAGTTATAGCGGGGGGCTCCACAGATACGCAGTATTTT. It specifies CSARVIAGGSTDTQYF.

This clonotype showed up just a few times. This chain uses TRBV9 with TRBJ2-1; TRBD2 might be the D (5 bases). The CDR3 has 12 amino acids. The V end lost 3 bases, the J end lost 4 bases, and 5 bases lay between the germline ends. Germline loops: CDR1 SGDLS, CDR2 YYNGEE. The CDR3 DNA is TGTGCCAGCAGCGCGGGGTACAATGAGCAGTTCTTC. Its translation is CASSAGYNEQFF. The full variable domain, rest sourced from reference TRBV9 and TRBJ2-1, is DSGVTQTPKHLITATGQRVTLRCSPRSGDLSVYWYQQSLDQGLQFLIQYYNGEERAKGNILERFSAQQFPDLHSELNLSSLELGDSALYFCASSAGYNEQFFGPGTRLTVL.

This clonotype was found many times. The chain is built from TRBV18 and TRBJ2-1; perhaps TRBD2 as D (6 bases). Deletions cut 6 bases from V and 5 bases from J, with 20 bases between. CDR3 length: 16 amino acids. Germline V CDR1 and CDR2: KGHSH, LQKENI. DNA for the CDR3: TGTGCCAGCTCTCTTCTTCCCGGGAGCCCCAACAATGAGCAGTTCTTC. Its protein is CASSLLPGSPNNEQFF. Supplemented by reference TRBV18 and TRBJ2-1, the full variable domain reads NAGVMQNPRHLVRRRGQEARLRCSPMKGHSHVYWYRQLPEEGLKFMVYLQKENIIDESGMPKERFSAEFPKEGPSILRIQQVVRGDSAAYFCASSLLPGSPNNEQFFGPGTRLTVL.

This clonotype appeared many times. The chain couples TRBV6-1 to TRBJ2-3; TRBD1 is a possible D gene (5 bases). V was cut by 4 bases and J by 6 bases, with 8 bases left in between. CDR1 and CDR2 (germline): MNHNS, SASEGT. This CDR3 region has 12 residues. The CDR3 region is CASSVRGDTQYF. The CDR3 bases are TGTGCCAGCAGTGTAAGGGGTGATACGCAGTATTTT.

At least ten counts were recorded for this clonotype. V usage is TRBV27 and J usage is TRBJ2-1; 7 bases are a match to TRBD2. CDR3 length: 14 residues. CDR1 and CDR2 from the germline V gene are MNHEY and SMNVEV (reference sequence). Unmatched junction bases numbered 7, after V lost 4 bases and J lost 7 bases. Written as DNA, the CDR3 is TGTGCCAGCAGTTACCGCGGGAGTAATAATGAGCAGTTCTTC. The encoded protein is CASSYRGSNNEQFF.

CDR3 DNA sequence: TGTGCCAGCACCGTAGGCCCAGGGTTCTCTGGAAACACCATATATTTT. Protein: CASTVGPGFSGNTIYF. The chain uses TRBV6-5 and TRBJ1-3, with a possible D match to TRBD1 (5 bases). The V gene's germline CDR1 is MNHEY and CDR2 SVGAGI. The CDR3 has 16 amino acids. V was clipped by 7 bases and J by 0 bases, with 16 bases between them.

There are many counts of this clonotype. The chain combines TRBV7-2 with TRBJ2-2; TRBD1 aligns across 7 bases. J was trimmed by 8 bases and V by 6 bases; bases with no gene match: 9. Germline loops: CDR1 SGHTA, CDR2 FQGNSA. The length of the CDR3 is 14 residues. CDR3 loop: CASRPGQVWGELFF. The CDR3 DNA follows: TGTGCCAGCAGACCCGGACAGGTCTGGGGGGAGCTGTTTTTT.

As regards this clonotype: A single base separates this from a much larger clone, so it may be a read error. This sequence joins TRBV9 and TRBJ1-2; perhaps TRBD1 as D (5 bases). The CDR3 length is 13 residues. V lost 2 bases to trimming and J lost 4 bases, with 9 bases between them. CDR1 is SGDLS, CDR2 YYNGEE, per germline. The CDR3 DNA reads TGTGCCAGCAGCGTGGGACTGAGCTATGGCTACACCTTC. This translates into CASSVGLSYGYTF.

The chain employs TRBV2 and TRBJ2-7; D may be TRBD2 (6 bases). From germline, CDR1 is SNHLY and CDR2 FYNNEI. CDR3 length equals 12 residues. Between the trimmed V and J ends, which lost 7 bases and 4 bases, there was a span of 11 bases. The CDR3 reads CASTGSRYEQYF. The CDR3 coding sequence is TGTGCCAGCACCGGGAGTAGATACGAGCAGTACTTC.

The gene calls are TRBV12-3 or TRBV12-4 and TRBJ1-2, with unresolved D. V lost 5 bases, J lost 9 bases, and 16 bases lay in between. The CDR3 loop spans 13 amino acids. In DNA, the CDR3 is TGTGCCAGCAGTACCGGGTCACTCAGTAGCTACACCTTC. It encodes CASSTGSLSSYTF.

In DNA form, the CDR3 reads TGTGCCACGGGGCTAGCAGCTAGCTCCTACAATGAGCAGTTCTTC. Translating gives CATGLAASSYNEQFF. This chain joins TRBV5-4 and TRBJ2-1; the D call may be TRBD1 or TRBD2 (5 bases each). Germline CDR1 and CDR2: SGHNT and YYREEE (reference sequence). The CDR3 length is 15 residues. V was pared by 9 bases and J by 0 bases, with 16 bases between.

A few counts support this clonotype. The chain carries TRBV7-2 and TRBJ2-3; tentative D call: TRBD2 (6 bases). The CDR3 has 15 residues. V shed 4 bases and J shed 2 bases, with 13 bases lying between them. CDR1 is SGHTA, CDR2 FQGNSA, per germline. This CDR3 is CASSSGGYDTDTQYF. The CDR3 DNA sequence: TGTGCCAGCAGCTCCGGGGGATACGACACAGATACGCAGTATTTT.

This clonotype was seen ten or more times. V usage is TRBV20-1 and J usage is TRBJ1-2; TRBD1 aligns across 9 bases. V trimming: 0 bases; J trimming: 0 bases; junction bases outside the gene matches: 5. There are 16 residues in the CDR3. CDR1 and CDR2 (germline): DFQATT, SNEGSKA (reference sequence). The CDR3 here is CSARERQGGTNYGYTF. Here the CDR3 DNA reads TGCAGTGCTAGAGAAAGACAGGGGGGAACTAACTATGGCTACACCTTC.

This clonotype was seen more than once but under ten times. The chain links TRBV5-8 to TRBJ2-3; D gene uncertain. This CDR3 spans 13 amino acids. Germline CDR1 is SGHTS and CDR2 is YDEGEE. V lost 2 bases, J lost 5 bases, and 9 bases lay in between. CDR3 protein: CASSLSLRDTQYF. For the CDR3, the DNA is TGTGCCAGCAGCTTAAGTCTTCGAGATACGCAGTATTTT.

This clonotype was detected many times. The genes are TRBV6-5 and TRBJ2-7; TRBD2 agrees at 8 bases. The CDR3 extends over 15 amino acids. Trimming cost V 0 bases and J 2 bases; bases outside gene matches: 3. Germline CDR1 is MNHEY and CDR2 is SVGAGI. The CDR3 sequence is CASSYSRGGTYEQYF. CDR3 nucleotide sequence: TGTGCCAGCAGTTACTCTCGCGGGGGGACCTACGAGCAGTACTTC.

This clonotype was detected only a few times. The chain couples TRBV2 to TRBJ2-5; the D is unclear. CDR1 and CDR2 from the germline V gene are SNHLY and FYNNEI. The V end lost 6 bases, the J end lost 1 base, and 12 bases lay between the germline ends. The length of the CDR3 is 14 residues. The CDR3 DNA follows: TGTGCCAGCAGCCCCTTGCGGAGCCAAGAGACCCAGTACTTC. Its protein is CASSPLRSQETQYF.

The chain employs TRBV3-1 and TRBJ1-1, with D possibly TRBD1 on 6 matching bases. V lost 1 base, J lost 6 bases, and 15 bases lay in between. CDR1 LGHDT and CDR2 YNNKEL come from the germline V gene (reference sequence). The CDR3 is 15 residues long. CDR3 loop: CASSQGPGARAEAFF. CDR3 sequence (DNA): TGTGCCAGCAGCCAAGGGCCGGGGGCGAGGGCTGAAGCTTTCTTT.

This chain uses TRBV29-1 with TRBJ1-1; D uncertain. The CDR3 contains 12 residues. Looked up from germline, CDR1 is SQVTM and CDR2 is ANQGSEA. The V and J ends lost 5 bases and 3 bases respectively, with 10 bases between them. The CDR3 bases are TGCAGCGTTTATACGGAACACACTGAAGCTTTCTTT. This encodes CSVYTEHTEAFF.

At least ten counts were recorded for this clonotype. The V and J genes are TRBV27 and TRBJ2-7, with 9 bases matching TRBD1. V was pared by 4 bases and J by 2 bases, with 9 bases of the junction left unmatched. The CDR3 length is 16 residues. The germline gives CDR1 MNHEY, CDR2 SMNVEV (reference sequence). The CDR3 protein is CASSYLMRDRAYEQYF. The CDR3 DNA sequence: TGTGCCAGCAGTTACCTAATGCGGGACAGGGCCTACGAGCAGTACTTC.

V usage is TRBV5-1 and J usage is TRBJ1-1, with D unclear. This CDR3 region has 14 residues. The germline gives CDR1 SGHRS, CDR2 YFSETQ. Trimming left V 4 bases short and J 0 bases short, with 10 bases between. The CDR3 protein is CASSPWHMNTEAFF. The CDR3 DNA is TGCGCCAGCAGCCCCTGGCACATGAACACTGAAGCTTTCTTT.

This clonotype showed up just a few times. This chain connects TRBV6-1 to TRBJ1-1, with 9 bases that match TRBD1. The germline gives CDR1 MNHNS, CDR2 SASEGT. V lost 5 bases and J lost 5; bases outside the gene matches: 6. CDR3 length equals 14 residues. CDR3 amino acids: CASSTGGVRTEAFF. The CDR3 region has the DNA TGTGCCAGCAGTACAGGGGGCGTTCGGACTGAAGCTTTCTTT.

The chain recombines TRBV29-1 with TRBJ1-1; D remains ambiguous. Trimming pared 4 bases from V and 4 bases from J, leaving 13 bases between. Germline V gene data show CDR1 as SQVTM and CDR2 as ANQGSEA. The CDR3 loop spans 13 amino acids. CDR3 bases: TGCAGCGTTGTAGGGTCAGGAGGCACTGAAGCTTTCTTT. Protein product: CSVVGSGGTEAFF.

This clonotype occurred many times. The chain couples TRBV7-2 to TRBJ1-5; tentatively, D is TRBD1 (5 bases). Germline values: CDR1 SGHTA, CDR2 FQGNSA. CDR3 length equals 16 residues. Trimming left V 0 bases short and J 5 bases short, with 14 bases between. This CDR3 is CASSLARQGIHQPQHF. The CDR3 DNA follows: TGTGCCAGCAGCTTAGCGCGCCAGGGTATACATCAGCCCCAGCATTTT.

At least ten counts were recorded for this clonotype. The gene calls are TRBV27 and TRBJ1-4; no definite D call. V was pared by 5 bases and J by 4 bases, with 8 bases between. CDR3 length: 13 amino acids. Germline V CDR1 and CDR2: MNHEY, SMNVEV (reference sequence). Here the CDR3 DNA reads TGTGCCAGCAGTCCCTCGGGTAATGAAAAACTGTTTTTT. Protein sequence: CASSPSGNEKLFF.